Listed here are 8 T cell receptor beta chains from one sample, sequenced in a study of blood T cell repertoires in COVID-19. The repertoire was sequenced with immunoSEQ multiplex PCR; TCRdb's copy has only in-frame clones and lacks some. The top ten clones hold 1.5% to 2% of a sample with some 320,000 clones, around 84% of them seen once. Material: PBMCs or T cells enriched from blood (not recorded which). Every receptor here comes from a woman aged 25-40 years who had been exposed to COVID-19.

This chain connects TRBV28 to TRBJ2-7, with 8 nucleotides matching TRBD2. CDR1 is MDHEN, CDR2 SYDVKM, per germline. The CDR3 sequence is 15 residues long. Germline trimming cut 6 bases from V and 0 bases from J; bases unmatched to any gene: 7. The CDR3 nucleotides read TGTGCCAGCAGCCTGATAGCGGGGAGCTCCTACGAGCAGTACTTC. Its translation: CASSLIAGSSYEQYF.

V and J are TRBV7-2 and TRBJ2-1; 11 nucleotides agree with TRBD2. This CDR3 spans 16 amino acids. Germline V gene lookup returns CDR1 SGHTA and CDR2 FQGNSA. The J segment lost 6 bases and the V segment lost 8 bases, leaving 12 bases of the junction unmatched. CDR3 sequence (DNA): TGTGCCAGCGCGAGGGGTGCTAGCGGGGGGCCCAATGAGCAGTTCTTC. This sequence encodes CASARGASGGPNEQFF.

The V and J genes are TRBV2 and TRBJ2-5; D is unresolved. Germline lookup yields CDR1 SNHLY and CDR2 FYNNEI. Trimming shortened V by 6 bases and J by 3 bases, and 5 bases separated the two germline ends. The CDR3 loop spans 11 amino acids. The DNA for the CDR3 is TGTGCCAGCAGGTACAAAGAGACCCAGTACTTC. Translated, it gives CASRYKETQYF.

This clone was counted between two and nine times. The rearrangement links TRBV27 to TRBJ2-3; D possibly corresponds to TRBD2 (6 bases). CDR1 and CDR2 (germline): MNHEY, SMNVEV (reference sequence). Deletions cut 3 bases from V and 3 bases from J, with 16 bases between. The CDR3 extends over 16 amino acids. The CDR3 here is CASSFLKTSPTDTQYF. CDR3 DNA sequence: TGTGCCAGCAGTTTCCTTAAGACTAGTCCAACAGATACGCAGTATTTT.

The chain recombines TRBV24-1 with TRBJ2-5, with 7 nucleotides matching TRBD1. The CDR3 spans 15 residues. CDR1 KGHDR and CDR2 SFDVKD come from the germline V gene. With V trimmed by 3 bases and J by 5 bases, 8 bases remained unmatched. CDR3 residues: CATSDLTGERETQYF. The CDR3 DNA follows: TGTGCCACCAGTGATCTAACAGGGGAGCGGGAGACCCAGTACTTC.

This chain joins TRBV15 and TRBJ2-2; a weak D match, TRBD1 (6 bases). Trimming removed 1 base at V and 4 bases at J, with 10 bases between. Per the germline V gene, CDR1 is LNHNV and CDR2 is YYDKDF (reference sequence). The CDR3 runs to 15 residues. Written as DNA, the CDR3 is TGTGCCACCAGCAGAGTTGGGGGCGGCACCGGGGAGCTGTTTTTT. This codes for CATSRVGGGTGELFF.

The chain couples TRBV4-1 to TRBJ2-4, with D maybe TRBD2 (5 bases). There are 15 residues in the CDR3. Trimming removed 9 bases from V and 0 bases from J, with 15 bases in between. Per germline, CDR1 MGHRA and CDR2 YSYEKL. The DNA for the CDR3 is TGCGCCAGTTCCGGGATATACCTAGCCAAAAACATTCAGTACTTC. It specifies CASSGIYLAKNIQYF.

The gene calls are TRBV4-2 and TRBJ2-5; weak D call: TRBD1 (6 bases). The ends were cut back, 3 bases at V and 2 bases at J, with 13 bases in the middle. The CDR3 extends over 15 amino acids. Germline V lookup: CDR1 LGHNA, CDR2 YNFKEQ. CDR3 coding DNA: TGTGCCAGCAGCCACCCGGACAGTACTCAAGAGACCCAGTACTTC. Encoded protein: CASSHPDSTQETQYF.